Below, one TCR beta chain is given with its context. What it binds is unknown. Isolation of CD4+ and CD8+ T cells from PBMCs was achieved by sorting. Isolated RNA was reverse transcribed into cDNA used as the sequencing template. Libraries were prepared by immunoSEQ multiplex PCR; TCRdb keeps only in-frame clonotypes and omits some of them. The table lists about 110,000 clones, 59% of them singletons. The data are from a study of CD8+ T cells in alopecia areata. Broader study findings: It was less clear whether patients shared TCRs than it was in mice, possibly because of HLA. Higher clonality and more expanded CD8+ clones appeared in lesional than normal scalp. Sequencing of scalp samples also captures resident alphabeta T cells of normal skin.

The V gene lost 5 bases and the J gene lost 7 bases, with 12 bases spanning the gap. Per the germline V gene, CDR1 is SGDLS and CDR2 is YYNGEE. CDR3 size: 12 residues. The sequence was collected from a human donor in good health. Sequenced material: CD8+ T cells sorted from blood. The chain employs TRBV9 and TRBJ2-5; no clear D. CDR3 sequence reads: CASSDDWATQYF. The CDR3 DNA reads TGTGCCAGCAGTGATGACTGGGCGACCCAGTACTTC.